A single T cell receptor beta chain is shown here with its context. Each subset's genomic DNA was split evenly across several immunoSEQ plates. Methods used by the authors: With immunoSEQ giving junction-only sequences and no quality scores, filtering differed. Assay: immunoSEQ multiplex PCR; the TCRdb copy retains only in-frame clones and omits some. The V and J calls and the clone size are those of that table, but D and trimming were determined from the DNA. The sample contains roughly 1,100,000 clones, around 76% of which appear only once. The data stem from a study of shared clonotypes between healthy human individuals. Looking at the study overall: Samples came from a couple of female and a few male donors aged 18 to 49. Each donor's CD4 naive and CD4 memory cells filled three plates apiece, CD8 naive two, and CD8 memory one.

This receptor was obtained from a man between 18 and 29 years old in good health. Sequenced material: memory CD4+ T cells sorted from blood. Regarding subset: CD45RA-negative fraction.

In nucleotides, the CDR3 is TGCGCCAGCAGCTTGGGGACAGTTGACTCTGGGGCCAACGTCCTGACTTTC. Translated: CASSLGTVDSGANVLTF. The chain recombines TRBV5-1 with TRBJ2-6; D might be TRBD1 (6 bases). The germline V gene has CDR1 SGHRS and CDR2 YFSETQ. The CDR3 totals 17 residues. Trimming removed 0 bases from V and 0 bases from J, with 10 bases in between.